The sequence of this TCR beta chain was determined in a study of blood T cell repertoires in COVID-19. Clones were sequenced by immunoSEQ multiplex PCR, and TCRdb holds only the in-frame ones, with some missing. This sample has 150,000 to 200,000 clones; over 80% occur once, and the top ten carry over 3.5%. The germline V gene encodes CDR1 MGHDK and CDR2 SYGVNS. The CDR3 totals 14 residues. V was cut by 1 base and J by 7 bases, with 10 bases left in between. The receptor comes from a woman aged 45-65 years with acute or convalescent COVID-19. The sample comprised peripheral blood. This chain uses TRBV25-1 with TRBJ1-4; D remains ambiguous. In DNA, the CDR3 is TGTGCCAGCAGTGAATCCCTAGGAAGTGAAAAACTGTTTTTT. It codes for CASSESLGSEKLFF.